This T cell receptor beta chain came from a study of cytomegalovirus exposure and HLA in healthy donors. About the research overall: T cells numbering around 170 million yielded around 120 million unique TCR beta sequences in an earlier analysis.

To note about this clone: Its target is not known.

Each donor was healthy, and each was a bone marrow donor. The PCR ran on 60 Vbeta and 13 Jbeta primers. Generated by immunoSEQ multiplex PCR, the TCRdb table keeps only in-frame clones and is missing some. The repertoire holds about 160,000 clones, around 79% seen once, with more than 2.5% in the top ten. Findings and limits, study-wide: Sequencing depth across donors, presence/absence analyses assumed, was roughly uniform.

This CDR3 is built from 16 residues. The V gene's germline CDR1 is MNHEY and CDR2 SVGAGI. The ends were cut back, 4 bases at V and 5 bases at J, with 20 bases in the middle. This sequence was found in a female donor in good health and CMV-seronegative. The chain couples TRBV6-5 to TRBJ2-5; perhaps TRBD2 as D (6 bases). Sequenced: PBMCs. CDR3 in amino acids: CASSSPTRFLGETQYF. The CDR3 DNA reads as TGTGCCAGCAGTTCCCCGACTAGGTTCCTTGGGGAGACCCAGTACTTC.